A single sample gave rise to the 2 T cell receptor beta chains below, sequenced in a study of shared clonotypes between healthy human individuals. The assay was immunoSEQ multiplex PCR, and TCRdb's table has in-frame clones only and misses some. Counted here are about 2,500,000 clones, more than 80% occurring once; the ten biggest clones make up under 0.15%. Material: naive CD4+ T cells sorted from blood. Stated subset: CD45RA+ positively selected. The receptors were gathered from a man aged 18 to 29 in good health.

The chain has TRBV4-3 and TRBJ2-7; TRBD2 matches 9 bases. Germline loops: CDR1 LGHNA, CDR2 YSLEER. The CDR3 is 16 residues long. V trimming: 0 bases; J trimming: 5 bases; junction bases outside the gene matches: 8. As DNA, the CDR3 is TGCGCCAGCAGCCAAGATTCAGTAGCGGGAGTTCACGAGCAGTACTTC. It is translated as CASSQDSVAGVHEQYF.

Comments on this clone: The missing conserved phenylalanine or tryptophan at the end of this CDR3 makes a read error likely. No DNA is shown, since the ends of the CDR3 on it are uncertain; the CDR3 is the one TCRdb lists. The chain uses TRBV7-9 and TRBJ2-4. CDR1 is SEHNR and CDR2 is FQNEAQ in the germline V gene (reference sequence). The CDR3 spans 12 amino acids, including both terminal residues. CDR3 sequence reads: CASSLGTGPIGY.